These 16 T cell receptor beta chains were sequenced from one sample in a study of T cell changes during pregnancy in multiple sclerosis. Clones were sequenced by immunoSEQ multiplex PCR, and TCRdb holds only the in-frame ones, with some missing. The sample yields some 17,000 clones, almost 85% seen once. The starting material was CD8+ T cells from peripheral blood mononuclear cells, obtained in the third trimester of pregnancy. The source of these receptors is a female donor in good health, enrolled as a control in a pregnancy study.

The chain joins TRBV28 to TRBJ1-2, with D possibly being TRBD1 (6 bases). CDR3 length: 16 amino acids. CDR1 and CDR2 (germline): MDHEN, SYDVKM. V was pared by 7 bases and J by 4 bases, with 22 bases between. The CDR3 here is CASTSRTVPSVYGYTF. The DNA for the CDR3 is TGTGCCAGCACATCCCGGACAGTGCCTTCGGTCTATGGCTACACCTTC.

The chain carries TRBV13 and TRBJ2-2, with D possibly TRBD2 on 6 matching bases. The germline V and J ends were trimmed by 5 bases and 3 bases, with 25 bases remaining between them. Germline-derived CDR1 and CDR2 are PRHDT and FYEKMQ (reference sequence). The CDR3 runs 19 residues. The CDR3 loop reads CASSLEHAPGEWDTGELFF. Here the CDR3 DNA reads TGTGCCAGCAGCCTTGAGCACGCGCCGGGAGAGTGGGACACCGGGGAGCTGTTTTTT. Together with reference TRBV13 and TRBJ2-2, the CDR3 gives the full variable domain: AAGVIQSPRHLIKEKRETATLKCYPIPRHDTVYWYQQGPGQDPQFLISFYEKMQSDKGSIPDRFSAQQFSDYHSELNMSSLELGDSALYFCASSLEHAPGEWDTGELFFGEGSRLTVL.

The sample holds one count of this clone. J is TRBJ2-1 and V is TRBV6-6; D remains ambiguous. There are 10 residues in the CDR3. Trimming removed 4 bases from V and 8 bases from J, with 3 bases in between. Germline CDR1 MNHNY, CDR2 SVGAGI (reference sequence). CDR3 DNA: TGTGCCAGCAGTTCGGATGAGCAGTTCTTC. Encoded protein: CASSSDEQFF.

The V and J genes are TRBV5-6 and TRBJ1-2, with 8 bases aligning to TRBD1. This CDR3 comprises 13 residues. V lost 3 bases and J lost 5; bases outside the gene matches: 3. CDR1 is SGHDT, CDR2 YYEEEE, per germline. The CDR3, as DNA: TGTGCCAGCAGCTCGGACAGGGTTTATGGCTACACCTTC. This codes for CASSSDRVYGYTF.

The genes are TRBV27 and TRBJ2-1; tentative D call: TRBD2 (6 bases). Trimming removed 3 bases at V and 7 bases at J, with 10 bases between. Germline loops: CDR1 MNHEY, CDR2 SMNVEV (reference sequence). This CDR3 region has 13 residues. Written as DNA, the CDR3 is TGTGCCAGCAGTTTGTCTAGCGTTAATGAGCAGTTCTTC. Translation: CASSLSSVNEQFF.

The CDR3 region is CAPGRGRGSNQPQHF. The CDR3 coding sequence is TGTGCCCCCGGCAGGGGCAGGGGGAGCAATCAGCCCCAGCATTTT. The V call is TRBV21-1, the J call TRBJ1-5; TRBD1, as called in the table, went unchecked against the DNA. TRBV21-1 is given as a pseudogene. The CDR3 has 15 amino acids.

This clone was seen once. The chain combines TRBV6-5 with TRBJ2-3; TRBD1 aligns across 9 bases. The germline CDR1 and CDR2 sequences are MNHEY and SVGAGI. The CDR3 has 16 residues. The junction had 8 bases not matched to a gene; V was cut back by 0 bases and J by 7 bases. DNA of the CDR3: TGTGCCAGCAGTTACTCATCCCGGGGGACAGGGAATACGCAGTATTTT. Amino acids: CASSYSSRGTGNTQYF.

This chain uses TRBV4-1 with TRBJ2-7; D perhaps matches TRBD2 (6 bases). V was shortened by 0 bases and J by 2 bases, with 8 bases between the two germline ends. This CDR3 is 14 amino acids long. CDR1 MGHRA and CDR2 YSYEKL come from the germline V gene. The CDR3 spells CASSQDPGAYEQYF. The DNA for the CDR3 is TGCGCCAGCAGCCAAGATCCGGGAGCCTACGAGCAGTACTTC.

The chain employs TRBV10-3 and TRBJ2-3; 11 positions match TRBD2. Trimming took 2 bases from V and 2 from J; bases not matched to a gene: 6. The CDR3 consists of 17 residues. The germline V gene encodes CDR1 ENHRY and CDR2 SYGVKD. CDR3 DNA: TGTGCCATCAGTGAGGAAGGGACTAGCGGTTTCACAGATACGCAGTATTTT. This codes for CAISEEGTSGFTDTQYF.

This clone was observed a handful of times. This chain connects TRBV5-1 to TRBJ2-1, with D maybe TRBD2 (5 bases). V was cut by 0 bases and J by 9 bases, with 16 bases left in between. CDR1 and CDR2 (germline): SGHRS, YFSETQ. The CDR3 covers 15 residues. The CDR3 sequence: CASSLGLRGSPEQFF. The CDR3 DNA is TGCGCCAGCAGCTTGGGGCTCAGAGGGTCACCTGAGCAGTTCTTC. The full variable domain, with the rest looked up from reference TRBV5-1 and TRBJ2-1, is KAGVTQTPRYLIKTRGQQVTLSCSPISGHRSVSWYQQTPGQGLQFLFEYFSETQRNKGNFPGRFSGRQFSNSRSEMNVSTLELGDSALYLCASSLGLRGSPEQFFGPGTRLTVL.

In its sample, this clone is medium-sized. The chain couples TRBV27 to TRBJ2-1, with TRBD2 matching 9 bases. In germline, CDR1 is MNHEY, CDR2 SMNVEV (reference sequence). J was trimmed by 10 bases and V by 3 bases; bases with no gene match: 10. CDR3 length: 15 amino acids. CDR3 sequence (DNA): TGTGCCAGCAGTTTCGGGCTAGCGGGATTTGGCGAGCAGTTCTTC. Translated, it gives CASSFGLAGFGEQFF.

The J gene is TRBJ2-1, the V gene TRBV19; TRBD2 matches at 11 bases. The CDR3 extends over 15 amino acids. With V trimmed by 6 bases and J by 4 bases, 5 bases remained unmatched. Germline V gene sequence: CDR1 LNHDA, CDR2 SQIVND (reference sequence). CDR3 region: CASRRTSGGYNEQFF. The CDR3 bases are TGTGCCAGTAGGAGAACTAGCGGGGGATACAATGAGCAGTTCTTC. Using reference TRBV19 and TRBJ2-1 for the parts outside the CDR3, the full variable domain is DGGITQSPKYLFRKEGQNVTLSCEQNLNHDAMYWYRQDPGQGLRLIYYSQIVNDFQKGDIAEGYSVSREKKESFPLTVTSAQKNPTAFYLCASRRTSGGYNEQFFGPGTRLTVL.

The chain joins TRBV5-4 to TRBJ2-1; the match to TRBD2 covers 11 bases. CDR1 SGHNT and CDR2 YYREEE come from the germline V gene (reference sequence). Trimming cost V 4 bases and J 4 bases; bases outside gene matches: 7. The CDR3 length is 16 residues. The CDR3 loop reads CASSPLSSGGYNEQFF. For the CDR3, the DNA is TGTGCCAGCAGCCCGCTGTCTAGCGGGGGGTACAATGAGCAGTTCTTC.

The chain has TRBV14 and TRBJ2-7, with 10 nucleotides matching TRBD2. The CDR3 covers 16 residues. CDR1 is SGHDN and CDR2 is FVKESK in the germline V gene. The V segment lost 0 bases and the J segment 3 bases; nucleotides outside the gene matches: 5. The CDR3: CASSQDLGLAFYEQYF. CDR3 nucleotides: TGTGCCAGCAGCCAAGATCTGGGACTAGCGTTCTACGAGCAGTACTTC. Full variable domain (rest looked up from reference TRBV14 and TRBJ2-7): EAGVTQFPSHSVIEKGQTVTLRCDPISGHDNLYWYRRVMGKEIKFLLHFVKESKQDESGMPNNRFLAERTGGTYSTLKVQPAELEDSGVYFCASSQDLGLAFYEQYFGPGTRLTVT.

The genes are TRBV21-1 and TRBJ1-3. TRBV21-1 corresponds to a pseudogene. The CDR3 extends over 17 amino acids. The chain's CDR3 is CASSKVRGGSSGNTIYF. The CDR3, as DNA: TGTGCCAGCAGCAAAGTGAGGGGAGGGTCCTCTGGAAACACCATATATTTT.

The chain carries TRBV27 and TRBJ1-5; D call uncertain. This CDR3 contains 14 residues. Germline loops: CDR1 MNHEY, CDR2 SMNVEV (reference sequence). Deletions cut 8 bases from V and 0 bases from J, with 11 bases between. CDR3 amino acids: CASRQGVSNQPQHF. The CDR3 bases are TGTGCCAGCCGACAAGGTGTTAGCAATCAGCCCCAGCATTTT.